This TCR beta chain was recovered during a study of T-cell memory formation after mild COVID-19. This clonotype was recorded a few times. Researchers used 5'RACE with constant-segment primers to make TCR alpha and TCR beta cDNA libraries that carry sample barcodes and UMIs. TCRdb redid the calling of the 5' RACE reads with MiXCR, one entry per CDR3 protein. The sample lists roughly 160,000 distinct CDR3 sequences, around 10% seen once, with 3.5% to 4% in the top ten. The germline gives CDR1 SEHNR, CDR2 FQNEAQ (reference sequence). V lost 5 bases and J 1 base, leaving 14 bases between the germline ends. The CDR3 is 15 residues long.

The source material was PBMCs or a T cell subset sorted from them (not recorded which). The rearrangement links TRBV7-9 to TRBJ1-1, with D maybe TRBD1 (6 bases). This TCR came from a man younger than 30 who had mild COVID-19 (a few samples of this study predate the infection). Cell type and time point are not known. CDR3 sequence reads: CASSVRQAPNTEAFF. CDR3 nucleotides: TGTGCCAGCAGCGTTAGACAGGCCCCGAACACTGAAGCTTTCTTT.